This TCR beta chain was sequenced in a study of T cell responses to AZD1222 COVID-19 vaccine. This table comes from immunoSEQ multiplex PCR, and its TCRdb copy is limited to in-frame clones, with some not included. The data hold under 200,000 clones, with around nine tenths observed a single time. V was shortened by 0 bases and J by 4 bases, with 3 bases between the two germline ends. The germline gives CDR1 DFQATT, CDR2 SNEGSKA (reference sequence). The CDR3 is 11 amino acids. The sample holds one count of this clone. The clonotype originates from an adult who received the MenACWY meningococcal vaccine as a control. Sequencing was performed on peripheral blood, taken 28 days after the second dose of the MenACWY control vaccine. The chain uses TRBV20-1 and TRBJ1-1; D remains ambiguous. The CDR3 DNA follows: TGCAGTGCTAGAGAAGCCACTGAAGCTTTCTTT. Translated, it gives CSAREATEAFF.